Below, 14 T cell receptor beta chains from the same sample are listed, as sequenced in a study of Ad26.COV2.S vaccination and SARS-CoV-2 variants. Data came from immunoSEQ multiplex PCR; TCRdb stores just in-frame clones and leaves some out. The sample includes more than 300,000 clones, 86% of them seen just once. The treatment was: over 15 received Ad26.COV2.S at low or high dose, single or two shots; a few received placebo; per-sample allocation not given. On day 63 after the first injection, vaccine and placebo recipients gave samples. The source material was peripheral blood, sampled in a trial of Ad26.COV2.S vaccine versus placebo. These receptors all stem from a person between 18 and 65 years old who received the Ad26.COV2.S COVID-19 vaccine or a placebo.

This clone showed up just a few times. The chain is built from TRBV7-9 and TRBJ2-7; unclear D gene. Germline V gene lookup returns CDR1 SEHNR and CDR2 FQNEAQ (reference sequence). This CDR3 is 12 amino acids long. V lost 1 base and J lost 2, with 3 bases in between. Here the CDR3 DNA reads TGTGCCAGCAGCTTAGTTGCCTACGAGCAGTACTTC. It specifies CASSLVAYEQYF.

Turning to this clone: This sample also contains other DNA sequences that code for the same CDR3. The V gene is TRBV18, the J gene TRBJ1-2; D remains unclear. This CDR3 region has 13 residues. V was clipped by 3 bases and J by 3 bases, with 8 bases between them. Germline CDR1 reads KGHSH; CDR2 reads LQKENI. CDR3 sequence (DNA): TGTGCCAGCTCACCCGGTCTGGACTATGGCTACACCTTC. Its protein is CASSPGLDYGYTF.

This clone occurred a few times. At the DNA level, this CDR3 is encoded by other sequences in the same sample as well. The chain combines TRBV18 with TRBJ2-5; D unresolved. This CDR3 region has 11 residues. The V end lost 3 bases, the J end lost 1 base, and 0 bases lay between the germline ends. The V gene's germline CDR1 is KGHSH and CDR2 LQKENI. The CDR3 loop reads CASSPQETQYF. As DNA, the CDR3 is TGTGCCAGCTCACCCCAAGAGACCCAGTACTTC.

The rearrangement joins TRBV11-2 to TRBJ1-1; D uncertain. V was cut by 1 base and J by 1 base, with 16 bases left in between. This CDR3 is 17 amino acids long. Germline lookup yields CDR1 SGHAT and CDR2 FQNNGV. The DNA of the CDR3 is TGTGCCAGCAGCTTAGCGGGATTTAGGGCCTGGAACACTGAAGCTTTCTTT. Amino acids: CASSLAGFRAWNTEAFF.

This chain uses TRBV6-5 with TRBJ2-5; 9 nucleotides line up with TRBD2. The J segment lost 4 bases and the V segment lost 7 bases, leaving 7 bases of the junction unmatched. The CDR3 has 14 residues. Per germline, CDR1 MNHEY and CDR2 SVGAGI. In DNA, the CDR3 is TGTGCCAGCACGCGGGGGGGCCGACGAGAGACCCAGTACTTC. This translates into CASTRGGRRETQYF.

The rearrangement links TRBV5-1 to TRBJ1-5, with TRBD1 matching 10 bases. V was pared by 0 bases and J by 6 bases, with 6 bases of the junction left unmatched. The CDR3 extends over 16 amino acids. The germline CDR1 and CDR2 sequences are SGHRS and YFSETQ. The CDR3 protein is CASSLDSTGGGQPQHF. Written as DNA, the CDR3 is TGCGCCAGCAGCTTGGATTCGACAGGGGGCGGTCAGCCCCAGCATTTT.

The rearrangement links TRBV5-6 to TRBJ2-2, with D possibly TRBD1 on 6 matching bases. CDR1 is SGHDT and CDR2 is YYEEEE in the germline V gene. V lost 6 bases to trimming and J lost 2 bases, with 23 bases between them. The CDR3 is 18 residues long. CDR3 sequence: CASMRIVGGSVNTGELFF. The CDR3 nucleotides are TGTGCCAGCATGCGAATCGTTGGGGGCTCGGTAAACACCGGGGAGCTGTTTTTT. Full variable domain (rest looked up from reference TRBV5-6 and TRBJ2-2): DAGVTQSPTHLIKTRGQQVTLRCSPKSGHDTVSWYQQALGQGPQFIFQYYEEEERQRGNFPDRFSGHQFPNYSSELNVNALLLGDSALYLCASMRIVGGSVNTGELFFGEGSRLTVL.

The rearrangement joins TRBV18 to TRBJ1-3, with D unclear. CDR1 is KGHSH and CDR2 is LQKENI in the germline V gene. V was cut by 3 bases and J by 0 bases, with 12 bases left in between. The CDR3 covers 16 residues. The CDR3 DNA is TGTGCCAGCTCACCTTGGACGGAAAGCTCTGGAAACACCATATATTTT. It translates to CASSPWTESSGNTIYF.

This chain uses TRBV2 with TRBJ2-7; maybe TRBD2 (5 bases). With 5 bases removed from V and 6 bases from J, the gap between germline ends came to 17 bases. The CDR3 has 14 residues. CDR1 and CDR2 (germline): SNHLY, FYNNEI. CDR3 region: CASSSRRRGGEQYF. CDR3 nucleotides: TGTGCCAGCAGTTCTCGGCGGCGAGGAGGCGAGCAGTACTTC.

The chain combines TRBV5-4 with TRBJ1-1; D is uncertain. The ends were cut back, 7 bases at V and 6 bases at J, with 16 bases in the middle. Germline values: CDR1 SGHNT, CDR2 YYREEE (reference sequence). The CDR3 length is 13 residues. The CDR3 protein is CASYTFGVPEAFF. CDR3 bases: TGTGCCAGCTACACTTTCGGGGTGCCTGAAGCTTTCTTT.

This clone came up once. The chain joins TRBV5-4 to TRBJ1-1; D might be TRBD1 (6 bases). The V end lost 4 bases, the J end lost 4 bases, and 14 bases lay between the germline ends. The V gene's germline CDR1 is SGHNT and CDR2 YYREEE (reference sequence). CDR3 size: 14 residues. In DNA form, the CDR3 reads TGTGCCAGCAGCGAGAAGGACAGAGTCACTGAAGCTTTCTTT. This codes for CASSEKDRVTEAFF.

The chain couples TRBV4-1 to TRBJ1-2; D gene uncertain. V lost 0 bases and J 3 bases, leaving 11 bases between the germline ends. The CDR3 has 15 amino acids. CDR1 is MGHRA, CDR2 YSYEKL, per germline. In DNA form, the CDR3 reads TGCGCCAGCAGCCAAGAGACTCGGAGCGACTATGGCTACACCTTC. Translating gives CASSQETRSDYGYTF.

The chain is built from TRBV3-1 (or the pseudogene TRBV3-2) and TRBJ2-1, with 15 nucleotides matching TRBD2. CDR3 size: 15 residues. V gave up 3 bases and J gave up 9 bases; unmatched junction bases: 3. From germline, CDR1 is LGHDT and CDR2 YNNKEL (reference sequence). CDR3 amino acids: CASSHGLAGGREQFF. Here the CDR3 DNA reads TGTGCCAGCAGCCACGGACTAGCGGGGGGGCGTGAGCAGTTCTTC.

The genes are TRBV19 and TRBJ1-1, with D perhaps matching TRBD1 (6 bases). Between the trimmed V and J ends, which lost 3 bases and 8 bases, there was a span of 13 bases. The CDR3 sequence is 13 residues long. Germline V gene sequence: CDR1 LNHDA, CDR2 SQIVND (reference sequence). The CDR3 reads CASSIWQRGEAFF. CDR3 nucleotide sequence: TGTGCCAGTAGTATTTGGCAGAGGGGGGAAGCTTTCTTT.